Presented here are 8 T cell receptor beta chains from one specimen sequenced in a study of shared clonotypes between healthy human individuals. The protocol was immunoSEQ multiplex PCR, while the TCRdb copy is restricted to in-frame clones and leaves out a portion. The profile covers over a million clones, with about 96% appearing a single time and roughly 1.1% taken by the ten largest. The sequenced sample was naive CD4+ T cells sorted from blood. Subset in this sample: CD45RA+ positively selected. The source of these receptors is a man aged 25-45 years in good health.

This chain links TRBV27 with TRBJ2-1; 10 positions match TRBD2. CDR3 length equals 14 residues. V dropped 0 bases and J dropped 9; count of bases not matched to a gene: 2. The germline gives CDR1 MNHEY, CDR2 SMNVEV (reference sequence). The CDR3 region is CASSLSIAGGEQFF. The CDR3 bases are TGTGCCAGCAGTTTATCGATAGCGGGGGGTGAGCAGTTCTTC.

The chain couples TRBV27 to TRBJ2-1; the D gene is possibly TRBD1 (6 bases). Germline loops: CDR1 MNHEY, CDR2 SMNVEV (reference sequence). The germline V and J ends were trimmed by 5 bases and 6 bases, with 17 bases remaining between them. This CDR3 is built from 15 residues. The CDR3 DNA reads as TGTGCCAGCAGTCGAGTCGGGGACAACTGCAATGAGCAGTTCTTC. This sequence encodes CASSRVGDNCNEQFF.

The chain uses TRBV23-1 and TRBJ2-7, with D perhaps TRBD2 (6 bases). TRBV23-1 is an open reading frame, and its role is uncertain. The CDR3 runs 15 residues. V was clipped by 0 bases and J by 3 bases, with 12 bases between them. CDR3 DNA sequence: TGCGCCAGCAGTCAATCGGGGGGATTCTACTACGAGCAGTACTTC. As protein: CASSQSGGFYYEQYF.

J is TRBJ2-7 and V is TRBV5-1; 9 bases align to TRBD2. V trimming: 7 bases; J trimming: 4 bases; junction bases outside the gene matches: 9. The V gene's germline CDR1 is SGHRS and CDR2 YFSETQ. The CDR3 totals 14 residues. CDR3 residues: CASRGAGGDYEQYF. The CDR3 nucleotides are TGCGCCAGCCGCGGGGCGGGAGGGGATTACGAGCAGTACTTC.

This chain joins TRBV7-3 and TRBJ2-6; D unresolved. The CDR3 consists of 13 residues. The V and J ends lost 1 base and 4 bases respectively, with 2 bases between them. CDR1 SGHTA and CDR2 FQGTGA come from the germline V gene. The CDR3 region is CASSLNGANVLTF. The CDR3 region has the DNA TGTGCCAGCAGCTTAAACGGGGCCAACGTCCTGACTTTC. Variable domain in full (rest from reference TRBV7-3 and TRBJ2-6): GAGVSQTPSNKVTEKGKYVELRCDPISGHTALYWYRQSLGQGPEFLIYFQGTGAADDSGLPNDRFFAVRPEGSVSTLKIQRTERGDSAVYLCASSLNGANVLTFGAGSRLTVL.

The CDR3 coding sequence is TGTGCCAGCAGCTACGGGACTAGCGGGAGTGTGGAGCTGTTTTTT. Amino acids: CASSYGTSGSVELFF. The chain couples TRBV7-9 to TRBJ2-2; 14 positions agree with TRBD2. The V gene's germline CDR1 is SEHNR and CDR2 FQNEAQ (reference sequence). V lost 4 bases and J lost 10; bases outside the gene matches: 5. This CDR3 has 15 amino acids.

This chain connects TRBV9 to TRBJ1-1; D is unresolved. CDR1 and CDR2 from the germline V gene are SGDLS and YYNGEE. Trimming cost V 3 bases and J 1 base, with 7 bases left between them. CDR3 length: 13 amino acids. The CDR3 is CASSAKRNTEAFF. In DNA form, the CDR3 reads TGTGCCAGCAGCGCGAAGAGGAACACTGAAGCTTTCTTT. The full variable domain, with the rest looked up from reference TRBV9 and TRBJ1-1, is DSGVTQTPKHLITATGQRVTLRCSPRSGDLSVYWYQQSLDQGLQFLIQYYNGEERAKGNILERFSAQQFPDLHSELNLSSLELGDSALYFCASSAKRNTEAFFGQGTRLTVV.

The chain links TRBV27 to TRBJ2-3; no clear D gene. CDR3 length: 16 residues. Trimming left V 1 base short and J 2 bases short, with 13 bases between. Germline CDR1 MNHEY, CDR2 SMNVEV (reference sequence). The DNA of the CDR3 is TGTGCCAGCAGTTTATTTCTATCAAGAACCACAGATACGCAGTATTTT. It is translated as CASSLFLSRTTDTQYF.